The clone carrying this T cell receptor (beta chain) came up many times. The data were obtained in a study of identical twins. MiXCR, run by TCRdb on the 5' RACE reads, gives a single entry per CDR3 protein. The sample records approximately 600,000 distinct CDR3 sequences, just over 7% being singletons. The V gene end was trimmed by 3 bases and the J gene end by 3 bases; junction bases not matched to a gene: 8. Germline assignment: CDR1 DFQATT and CDR2 SNEGSKA (reference sequence). The CDR3 is made up of 15 amino acids. This same sample was also part of a study on yellow fever vaccine responses in identical twins.

The sample consisted of PBMCs. The V gene is TRBV20-1, the J gene TRBJ2-1, with TRBD2 matching 7 bases. The clonotype comes from a woman under 30 in good health. The CDR3 DNA is TGCAGTGCTAGCCCCCGGCGGGGGATCTACAATGAGCAGTTCTTC. Translation: CSASPRRGIYNEQFF.